The next 7 T cell receptor beta chains were all read from a single sample in a study of blood T cell repertoires in COVID-19. Libraries were prepared by immunoSEQ multiplex PCR; TCRdb keeps only in-frame clonotypes and omits some of them. The sample holds 55,000 to 75,000 clones; around 80% are singletons and the top ten take 9.2%. The sequenced sample was peripheral blood. All receptors derive from a human donor in a cohort sampled during active COVID-19.

The rearrangement uses TRBV27 and TRBJ2-7; 11 positions agree with TRBD1. V trimming: 6 bases; J trimming: 3 bases; junction bases outside the gene matches: 7. Germline loops: CDR1 MNHEY, CDR2 SMNVEV (reference sequence). The CDR3 covers 15 residues. The CDR3 reads CASRGSGTGGYEQYF. Here the CDR3 DNA reads TGTGCCAGCAGGGGATCCGGGACAGGGGGCTACGAGCAGTACTTC.

This rearrangement joins TRBV2 to TRBJ1-2; D is perhaps TRBD1 (5 bases). V was trimmed by 5 bases and J by 7 bases, leaving 17 bases between them. The CDR3 runs to 14 residues. The germline V gene has CDR1 SNHLY and CDR2 FYNNEI. CDR3 sequence reads: CASSRAGQMVGYTF. DNA for the CDR3: TGTGCCAGCAGTCGGGCAGGGCAGATGGTTGGCTACACCTTC. Supplemented by reference TRBV2 and TRBJ1-2, the full variable domain reads EPEVTQTPSHQVTQMGQEVILRCVPISNHLYFYWYRQILGQKVEFLVSFYNNEISEKSEIFDDQFSVERPDGSNFTLKIRSTKLEDSAMYFCASSRAGQMVGYTFGSGTRLTVV.

The chain combines TRBV4-1 with TRBJ2-5, with TRBD1 identical over 8 bases. Germline CDR1 reads MGHRA; CDR2 reads YSYEKL. The trim removed 4 bases at V and 5 bases at J, leaving 12 bases unmatched. The CDR3 consists of 16 residues. The DNA for the CDR3 is TGCGCCAGCAGCCTCCTCAACAGGGGGATCGGGGAGACCCAGTACTTC. Amino acids: CASSLLNRGIGETQYF.

The chain links TRBV19 to TRBJ2-2; D call uncertain. V lost 5 bases to trimming and J lost 4 bases, with 14 bases between them. The CDR3 has 15 amino acids. CDR1 and CDR2 from the germline V gene are LNHDA and SQIVND (reference sequence). CDR3 DNA: TGTGCCAGTAGTTCTTTGACGGGTGCCACCGGGGAGCTGTTTTTT. Translated: CASSSLTGATGELFF.

V gene TRBV11-1 combines with J gene TRBJ2-5, with a tentative D call TRBD2 (5 bases). V shed 5 bases and J shed 4 bases, with 14 bases lying between them. The length of the CDR3 is 14 residues. Germline V gene data show CDR1 as SGHAT and CDR2 as FQDESV (reference sequence). CDR3 DNA: TGTGCCAGCAGCCATGATACGGCGGGAGAGACCCAGTACTTC. It yields the protein CASSHDTAGETQYF.

The CDR3 region has the DNA TGTGCCAGCAGCCCGACGGGGGGCAGGAACACTGAAGCTTTCTTT. Its translation is CASSPTGGRNTEAFF. The chain employs TRBV13 and TRBJ1-1; D might be TRBD1 (6 bases). Germline CDR1 reads PRHDT; CDR2 reads FYEKMQ (reference sequence). The CDR3 covers 15 residues. Between the trimmed V and J ends, which lost 5 bases and 1 base, there was a span of 14 bases. Variable domain in full (rest from reference TRBV13 and TRBJ1-1): AAGVIQSPRHLIKEKRETATLKCYPIPRHDTVYWYQQGPGQDPQFLISFYEKMQSDKGSIPDRFSAQQFSDYHSELNMSSLELGDSALYFCASSPTGGRNTEAFFGQGTRLTVV.

About this clone: The junction shows a germline mismatch at one end, possibly a read error. The rearrangement joins TRBV14 to TRBJ2-1; 8 bases agree with TRBD2. The germline CDR1 and CDR2 sequences are SGHDN and FVKESK. CDR3 size: 13 residues. CDR3 protein: CASSPAGGPIGVF. In nucleotides, the CDR3 is TGTGCCAGCAGCCCCGCGGGGGGCCCAATCGGGGTCTTC.